This note documents a single TCR beta chain sequence. Its antigen is as yet unknown. The PCR ran on 60 Vbeta and 13 Jbeta primers. Assay: immunoSEQ multiplex PCR; the TCRdb copy retains only in-frame clones and omits some. This sample yields under 200,000 clones, of which approximately 86% are seen a single time; approximately 2% belongs to the top ten. This record comes from a study of cytomegalovirus exposure and HLA in healthy donors. Study-wide results and caveats: A later analysis linked a missense variant in DCLRE1C to the trimming of TCR beta V and J genes.

This TCR was recovered from a woman in her late teens or twenties in good health and CMV-seronegative. Material: PBMCs.

The DNA of the CDR3 is TGTGCCAGCAGACCTTTAGTGGTGAGGCAGGAGACCCAGTACTTC. It translates to CASRPLVVRQETQYF. This chain links TRBV28 with TRBJ2-5; D not certain. CDR3 length: 15 residues. V was cut by 6 bases and J by 5 bases, with 19 bases left in between. Germline V gives CDR1 MDHEN, CDR2 SYDVKM.